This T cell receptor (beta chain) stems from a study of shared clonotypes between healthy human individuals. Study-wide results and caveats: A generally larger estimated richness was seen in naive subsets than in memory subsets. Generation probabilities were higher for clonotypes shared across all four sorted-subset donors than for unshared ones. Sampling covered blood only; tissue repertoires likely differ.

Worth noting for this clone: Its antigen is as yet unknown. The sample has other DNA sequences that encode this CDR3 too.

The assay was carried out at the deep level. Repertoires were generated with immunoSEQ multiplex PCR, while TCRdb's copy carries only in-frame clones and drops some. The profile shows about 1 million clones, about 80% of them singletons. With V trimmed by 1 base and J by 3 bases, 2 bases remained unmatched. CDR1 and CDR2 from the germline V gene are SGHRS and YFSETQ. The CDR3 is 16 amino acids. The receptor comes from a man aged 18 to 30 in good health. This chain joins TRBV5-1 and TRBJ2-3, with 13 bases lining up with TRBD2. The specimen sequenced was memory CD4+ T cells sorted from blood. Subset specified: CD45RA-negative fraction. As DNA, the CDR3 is TGCGCCAGCAGCTTGACTAGCGGGAGGGGTACAGATACGCAGTATTTT. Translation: CASSLTSGRGTDTQYF. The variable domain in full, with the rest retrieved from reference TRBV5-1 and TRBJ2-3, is KAGVTQTPRYLIKTRGQQVTLSCSPISGHRSVSWYQQTPGQGLQFLFEYFSETQRNKGNFPGRFSGRQFSNSRSEMNVSTLELGDSALYLCASSLTSGRGTDTQYFGPGTRLTVL.